This is a list of T cell receptor beta chains from one sample in a study of CD4 T cells in relation to SARS-CoV-2 and coronaviruses. The protocol was immunoSEQ multiplex PCR, while the TCRdb copy is restricted to in-frame clones and leaves out a portion. The table shows 55,000 to 70,000 clones, with just over 90% occurring only once. Sequencing was carried out using naive CD4+ T cells from PBMCs. These receptors came from a human donor in good health. CDR3s leave out the opening cysteine and the closing phenylalanine or tryptophan. The size entry is marked missing in some rows and otherwise reads once, few, many or a size class.

CDR3: ASSFRHGTAEKLF; size: -; J: TRBJ1-4; V: TRBV5-6
CDR3: ASSQVTPNSPLH; size: -; J: TRBJ1-6; V: TRBV4-3
CDR3: ASSFGGRNTEAF; size: -; J: TRBJ1-1; V: TRBV5-4
CDR3: ASSMRGSSYEQY; size: -; J: TRBJ2-7; V: TRBV19
CDR3: ASRPSSGANVLT; size: -; J: TRBJ2-6; V: TRBV5-1
CDR3: ASSLVSVGQY; size: -; J: TRBJ2-7; V: TRBV7-9
CDR3: ASSLWATGTNEKLF; size: -; J: TRBJ1-4; V: TRBV5-1
CDR3: ASSEGWLDNEQF; size: -; J: TRBJ2-1; V: TRBV2
CDR3: ASNPMGVLSYNEQF; size: -; J: TRBJ2-1; V: TRBV7-2
CDR3: ASSGDRGQGGQPQH; size: once; J: TRBJ1-5; V: TRBV19
CDR3: ATSDLVLRGFLQETQY; size: -; J: TRBJ2-5; V: TRBV24-1
CDR3: ASGSQPDSPLH; size: -; J: TRBJ1-6; V: TRBV27
CDR3: ASRPGTTSPETQY; size: -; J: TRBJ2-5; V: TRBV5-1
CDR3: ASSTKRGHYEQY; size: -; J: TRBJ2-7; V: TRBV18
CDR3: ASSQQGHTEAF; size: -; J: TRBJ1-1; V: TRBV4-3
CDR3: ASSSGTWDHGYT; size: -; J: TRBJ1-2; V: TRBV28
CDR3: ASSLDRDRAAF; size: -; J: TRBJ1-1; V: TRBV6-2/TRBV6-3
CDR3: ASSLGLSNQPQH; size: -; J: TRBJ1-5; V: TRBV5-6
CDR3: ASRSGPTDHNRDTQY; size: -; J: TRBJ2-3; V: TRBV3-1/TRBV3-2
CDR3: SAGLPYNEQF; size: -; J: TRBJ2-1; V: TRBV29-1
CDR3: ASSGPSGGSYNEQF; size: -; J: TRBJ2-1; V: TRBV6-1
CDR3: AWSLISYEQY; size: -; J: TRBJ2-7; V: TRBV30
CDR3: ASSPDQNYGYT; size: -; J: TRBJ1-2; V: TRBV5-1
CDR3: ASSFPTATDTQY; size: -; J: TRBJ2-3; V: TRBV27
CDR3: ASSLQGQGANTEAF; size: -; J: TRBJ1-1; V: TRBV5-1
CDR3: ASSIDATGDRDEQY; size: -; J: TRBJ2-7; V: TRBV19
CDR3: SASLGRANNEQF; size: -; J: TRBJ2-1; V: TRBV20-1
CDR3: ATSDPSQETQY; size: few; J: TRBJ2-5; V: TRBV24-1
CDR3: ASSPPRGSNYGYT; size: -; J: TRBJ1-2; V: TRBV5-1
CDR3: ASSFIPGSSGNTIY; size: -; J: TRBJ1-3; V: TRBV11-2
CDR3: ASSLIRGDQPQH; size: -; J: TRBJ1-5; V: TRBV7-8
CDR3: ASSFYNEQF; size: -; J: TRBJ2-1; V: TRBV11-2
CDR3: ASSRDYTTDTQY; size: -; J: TRBJ2-3; V: TRBV2
CDR3: ASSFGEKETQY; size: -; J: TRBJ2-5; V: TRBV11-3
CDR3: ASSARDSYFSGANVLT; size: -; J: TRBJ2-6; V: TRBV25-1
CDR3: SASPIEKLF; size: -; J: TRBJ1-4; V: TRBV20-1
CDR3: ASSLDGFYNEQF; size: -; J: TRBJ2-1; V: TRBV5-4
CDR3: ASSLQGLREKLF; size: -; J: TRBJ1-4; V: TRBV3-1/TRBV3-2
CDR3: ASSLTGTRGDTQY; size: once; J: TRBJ2-3; V: TRBV6-5
CDR3: ASSVLGETQY; size: -; J: TRBJ2-5; V: TRBV9
CDR3: ASSVEGGVAF; size: -; J: TRBJ1-1; V: TRBV9
CDR3: ASSPRPQGGGEKLF; size: -; J: TRBJ1-4; V: TRBV5-5
CDR3: ASSSGRLGTDTQY; size: -; J: TRBJ2-3; V: TRBV19
CDR3: ATSRDLHSSYEQY; size: -; J: TRBJ2-7; V: TRBV15
CDR3: ASSPTRNHEQF; size: -; J: TRBJ2-1; V: TRBV19
CDR3: ASATLGLREQY; size: -; J: TRBJ2-7; V: TRBV27
CDR3: ASSASSGGNSNQPQH; size: -; J: TRBJ1-5; V: TRBV19
CDR3: ASSFLGTVNQPQH; size: -; J: TRBJ1-5; V: TRBV27
CDR3: ASSLVGDGNEQF; size: -; J: TRBJ2-1; V: TRBV28
CDR3: ASAFLAGRDTQY; size: -; J: TRBJ2-3; V: TRBV25-1
CDR3: ASSTRDRKETQY; size: -; J: TRBJ2-5; V: TRBV28
CDR3: ASSTQGTGTEAF; size: -; J: TRBJ1-1; V: TRBV19
CDR3: ASSLAPSRGDYGYT; size: -; J: TRBJ1-2; V: TRBV5-4
CDR3: ASSLPPDGRSGNTIY; size: -; J: TRBJ1-3; V: TRBV28
CDR3: ASSQVLSMAGGHYEQY; size: -; J: TRBJ2-7; V: TRBV4-3
CDR3: ASSGTSGSTKTQY; size: -; J: TRBJ2-5; V: TRBV2
CDR3: ASSQPGAGVGTQY; size: -; J: TRBJ2-3; V: TRBV3-1/TRBV3-2
CDR3: ATNRADNYGYT; size: -; J: TRBJ1-2; V: TRBV24-1
CDR3: ASSSKDGGNTIY; size: -; J: TRBJ1-3; V: TRBV5-4